A selection of T cell receptor beta chains follows, all from one sample in a study of blood T cell repertoires in COVID-19. Only in-frame clones appear in the TCRdb table, and some are missing; sequencing was by immunoSEQ multiplex PCR. Of some 170,000 clones listed, 75% to 85% are singletons. Material: PBMCs or T cells enriched from blood (not recorded which). The receptors here all came from a man aged 50-59 years who had recovered from COVID-19. The CDR3 runs from the conserved cysteine through the conserved F or W. A D gene is named only where the DNA matches it firmly. Not every row has a clone size; where given, it reads once, few, many or a size class.

J gene: TRBJ1-6
D gene: NA
V gene: TRBV10-2
clone size: few
CDR3 DNA: TGCGCCAGCAGGGACAAATGGACACTTAATAATTCACCCCTCCACTTT
CDR3 protein: CASRDKWTLNNSPLHF

J gene: TRBJ2-7
D gene: TRBD2
V gene: TRBV18
clone size: once
CDR3 DNA: TGTGCCAGCTCTCGGACTAGCGGGGGGGCCGCCTACGAGCAGTACTTC
CDR3 protein: CASSRTSGGAAYEQYF

J gene: TRBJ1-1
D gene: TRBD1
V gene: TRBV9
clone size: NA
CDR3 DNA: TGTGCCAGCAGCGGAGGGACAGGGGCCACTGAAGCTTTCTTT
CDR3 protein: CASSGGTGATEAFF

J gene: TRBJ2-3
D gene: TRBD1
V gene: TRBV5-1
clone size: NA
CDR3 DNA: TGCGCCAGCAGCTACAGGGGCGGCACAGATACGCAGTATTTT
CDR3 protein: CASSYRGGTDTQYF

J gene: TRBJ1-2
D gene: NA
V gene: TRBV7-9
clone size: once
CDR3 DNA: TGTGCCAGCAGCTTGCGGGCTTATGGCTACACCTTC
CDR3 protein: CASSLRAYGYTF

J gene: TRBJ1-2
D gene: TRBD1
V gene: TRBV5-8
clone size: NA
CDR3 DNA: TGTGCCAGCAGCCCGGACAGGGTTGCTGGCTACACCTTC
CDR3 protein: CASSPDRVAGYTF

J gene: TRBJ1-4
D gene: TRBD1
V gene: TRBV7-3
clone size: NA
CDR3 DNA: TGTGCCAGCAGCATGACAGGGGGCGCGAGAGAAAAACTGTTTTTT
CDR3 protein: CASSMTGGAREKLFF

J gene: TRBJ1-2
D gene: NA
V gene: TRBV3-1/TRBV3-2
clone size: NA
CDR3 DNA: TGTGCCAGCAGCCAAGAGCGAAATGGCTACACCTTC
CDR3 protein: CASSQERNGYTF

J gene: TRBJ1-2
D gene: NA
V gene: TRBV6-5
clone size: NA
CDR3 DNA: TGTGCCGCCGGGACAACCACCTCAGGGAACTATGGCTACACCTTC
CDR3 protein: CAAGTTTSGNYGYTF

J gene: TRBJ1-2
D gene: TRBD1
V gene: TRBV19
clone size: NA
CDR3 DNA: TGTGCCAGTAGTAACAGGGGGCGAGACGGCTACACCTTC
CDR3 protein: CASSNRGRDGYTF

J gene: TRBJ2-1
D gene: TRBD2
V gene: TRBV5-1
clone size: NA
CDR3 DNA: TGCGCCAGCAGCCGACTAGCGGGGGAAAGCAATGAGCAGTTCTTC
CDR3 protein: CASSRLAGESNEQFF

J gene: TRBJ2-1
D gene: TRBD2
V gene: TRBV4-2
clone size: once
CDR3 DNA: TGTGCCAGCAGCCAAGATCTAGCGGGGGGACTTAAGCAGTTCTTC
CDR3 protein: CASSQDLAGGLKQFF

J gene: TRBJ2-2
D gene: TRBD1
V gene: TRBV6-5
clone size: NA
CDR3 DNA: TGTGCCAGCAGTTACCCCAGGGGGCGGAACACCGGGGAGCTGTTTTTT
CDR3 protein: CASSYPRGRNTGELFF

J gene: TRBJ1-5
D gene: NA
V gene: TRBV4-1
clone size: once
CDR3 DNA: TGCGCCAGCAGCCAAGTACTCCCCATCCCCCCCCAGCATTTT
CDR3 protein: CASSQVLPIPPQHF

J gene: TRBJ2-7
D gene: TRBD1
V gene: TRBV5-4
clone size: NA
CDR3 DNA: TGTGCCAGCAGCCCATTCGGGGACAGGGGAACCTACGAGCAGTACTTC
CDR3 protein: CASSPFGDRGTYEQYF

J gene: TRBJ1-3
D gene: TRBD1
V gene: TRBV18
clone size: NA
CDR3 DNA: TGTGCCAGCTCTTACGACAGGGTCTCTGGAAACACCATATATTTT
CDR3 protein: CASSYDRVSGNTIYF

J gene: TRBJ2-2
D gene: TRBD1
V gene: TRBV7-9
clone size: NA
CDR3 DNA: TGTGCCAGCAGCGCAGCGCTTGACAGGGGCAAATCGGATACCGGGGAGCTGTTTTTT
CDR3 protein: CASSAALDRGKSDTGELFF

J gene: TRBJ1-3
D gene: NA
V gene: TRBV12-3/TRBV12-4
clone size: NA
CDR3 DNA: TGTGCCAGCAGGGGGCCCTCTGGAAACACCATATATTTT
CDR3 protein: CASRGPSGNTIYF

J gene: TRBJ2-5
D gene: NA
V gene: TRBV5-4
clone size: NA
CDR3 DNA: TGTGCCAGCAGCTTGTGGGGCCGGGTTACGGAGACCCAGTACTTC
CDR3 protein: CASSLWGRVTETQYF

J gene: TRBJ2-7
D gene: TRBD1
V gene: TRBV2
clone size: NA
CDR3 DNA: TGTGCCAGCAGGCCGGGACAGGGGTTCGACGAGCAGTACTTC
CDR3 protein: CASRPGQGFDEQYF

J gene: TRBJ2-1
D gene: NA
V gene: TRBV3-1/TRBV3-2
clone size: NA
CDR3 DNA: TGTGCCAGCACCCGAAGAGGAGGGGACAATGAGCAGTTCTTC
CDR3 protein: CASTRRGGDNEQFF

J gene: TRBJ1-2
D gene: TRBD1
V gene: TRBV9
clone size: NA
CDR3 DNA: TGTGCCAGCAGCGTAGTGTGGGGACAGGGTTCGTTGGGCTACACCTTC
CDR3 protein: CASSVVWGQGSLGYTF

J gene: TRBJ2-5
D gene: NA
V gene: TRBV3-1/TRBV3-2
clone size: NA
CDR3 DNA: TGTGCCAGCAGAATTAGTGGGGGGTCCAGAAAGACCCAGTACTTC
CDR3 protein: CASRISGGSRKTQYF

J gene: TRBJ1-5
D gene: NA
V gene: TRBV5-1
clone size: NA
CDR3 DNA: TGCGCCAGCGGGCCGAAACCCAATCAGCCCCAGCATTTT
CDR3 protein: CASGPKPNQPQHF

J gene: TRBJ1-1
D gene: NA
V gene: TRBV3-1/TRBV3-2
clone size: NA
CDR3 DNA: TGTGCCAGCAGCCACGGACAGACGAACACTGAAGCTTTCTTT
CDR3 protein: CASSHGQTNTEAFF

J gene: TRBJ2-1
D gene: NA
V gene: TRBV2
clone size: NA
CDR3 DNA: TGTGCCAGCAGTCCGGGGAGCTCCTACAATGAGCAGTTCTTC
CDR3 protein: CASSPGSSYNEQFF

J gene: TRBJ1-4
D gene: NA
V gene: TRBV3-1/TRBV3-2
clone size: once
CDR3 DNA: TGTGCCAGCAGCCAAGACCCGGGAATGGGTGAAAAACTGTTTTTT
CDR3 protein: CASSQDPGMGEKLFF

J gene: TRBJ2-7
D gene: TRBD2
V gene: TRBV9
clone size: NA
CDR3 DNA: TGTGCCAGCAGCGTATCTAGCGGGGGGGCCTACGAGCAGTACTTC
CDR3 protein: CASSVSSGGAYEQYF

J gene: TRBJ2-3
D gene: NA
V gene: TRBV7-3
clone size: NA
CDR3 DNA: TGTGCCAGCAGCCCCCTCGTCGGGGGGCATACGCAGTATTTT
CDR3 protein: CASSPLVGGHTQYF

J gene: TRBJ1-1
D gene: NA
V gene: TRBV29-1
clone size: NA
CDR3 DNA: TGCAGCGTTGAGTACATGAACACTGAAGCTTTCTTT
CDR3 protein: CSVEYMNTEAFF

J gene: TRBJ1-5
D gene: NA
V gene: TRBV18
clone size: NA
CDR3 DNA: TGTGCCAGCTCACCCAACTTTAGCAATCAGCCCCAGCATTTT
CDR3 protein: CASSPNFSNQPQHF

J gene: TRBJ1-1
D gene: NA
V gene: TRBV7-9
clone size: NA
CDR3 DNA: TGTGCCAGCAGCTTTGGAAGTGGGGGCGCAGTAGTGTCTTTCTTT
CDR3 protein: CASSFGSGGAVVSFF

J gene: TRBJ1-1
D gene: NA
V gene: TRBV21-1
clone size: once
CDR3 DNA: TGTGCCAGCAGCTCGATGGGGGGGGACAGGGGCCGGAACACTGAAGCTTTCTTT
CDR3 protein: CASSSMGGDRGRNTEAFF

J gene: TRBJ1-1
D gene: TRBD1
V gene: TRBV9
clone size: NA
CDR3 DNA: TGTGCCAGCAGCGTAGGGGACAGTATGAACACTGAAGCTTTCTTT
CDR3 protein: CASSVGDSMNTEAFF

J gene: TRBJ2-5
D gene: NA
V gene: TRBV5-4
clone size: NA
CDR3 DNA: TGTGCCAGCAGCTTGGTCTCAGGCCAAGAGACCCAGTACTTC
CDR3 protein: CASSLVSGQETQYF

J gene: TRBJ1-1
D gene: NA
V gene: TRBV19
clone size: NA
CDR3 DNA: TGTGCCAGTAGTATGAGACAGGAGGTGAACACTGAAGCTTTCTTT
CDR3 protein: CASSMRQEVNTEAFF

J gene: TRBJ1-2
D gene: TRBD1
V gene: TRBV19
clone size: NA
CDR3 DNA: TGTGCCAGTAGATCAATTGGGGACAGTGCGATTCTCTATGGCTACACCTTC
CDR3 protein: CASRSIGDSAILYGYTF

J gene: TRBJ1-1
D gene: TRBD1
V gene: TRBV3-1/TRBV3-2
clone size: NA
CDR3 DNA: TGTGCCAGCAGCCCTGACAGGGGGCGAGTAAGAACTGAAGCTTTCTTT
CDR3 protein: CASSPDRGRVRTEAFF

J gene: TRBJ1-2
D gene: TRBD1
V gene: TRBV5-4
clone size: NA
CDR3 DNA: TGTGCCAGCAGTCTGGGGTCGCCGACAGGGGGCGGCTATGGCTACACCTTC
CDR3 protein: CASSLGSPTGGGYGYTF

J gene: TRBJ2-1
D gene: NA
V gene: TRBV29-1
clone size: NA
CDR3 DNA: TGCAGCGTGGAAAATGGTGCGGCTGAGCAGTTCTTC
CDR3 protein: CSVENGAAEQFF

J gene: TRBJ2-2
D gene: NA
V gene: TRBV9
clone size: NA
CDR3 DNA: TGTGCCAGCAGCGTAACATTGCCGGGATCACCCAAAACGAACACCGGGGAGCTGTTTTTT
CDR3 protein: CASSVTLPGSPKTNTGELFF

J gene: TRBJ2-1
D gene: TRBD1
V gene: TRBV5-1
clone size: NA
CDR3 DNA: TGCGCCAGCAGCTTGGTCCCGGGACAGTACAATGAGCAGTTCTTC
CDR3 protein: CASSLVPGQYNEQFF

J gene: TRBJ1-4
D gene: TRBD1
V gene: TRBV6-4
clone size: NA
CDR3 DNA: TGTGCCAGCAGTGACGTGGCAGGGGGCTACGAAAAACTGTTTTTT
CDR3 protein: CASSDVAGGYEKLFF

J gene: TRBJ1-6
D gene: TRBD1
V gene: TRBV6-5
clone size: NA
CDR3 DNA: TGTGCCAGCAGCCCGGACAGGGTAGGGTCACCCCTCCACTTT
CDR3 protein: CASSPDRVGSPLHF

J gene: TRBJ2-7
D gene: TRBD1
V gene: TRBV3-1/TRBV3-2
clone size: once
CDR3 DNA: TGTGCCAGCAGCCCCCGGGACAGCAAGGCCTACGAGCAGTACTTC
CDR3 protein: CASSPRDSKAYEQYF

J gene: TRBJ2-2
D gene: TRBD2
V gene: TRBV13
clone size: NA
CDR3 DNA: TGTGCCAGCAGCGACGCCACTAGCGGGGGGGTGACCGGGGAGCTGTTTTTT
CDR3 protein: CASSDATSGGVTGELFF

J gene: TRBJ2-7
D gene: TRBD1
V gene: TRBV5-6
clone size: NA
CDR3 DNA: TGTGCCAGCAGCGCCCCGGACAGGGGGATCTACGAGCAGTACTTC
CDR3 protein: CASSAPDRGIYEQYF

J gene: TRBJ2-1
D gene: TRBD2
V gene: TRBV12-5
clone size: NA
CDR3 DNA: TGTGCTAGTGGTGGGGGACTAGCAGGCTACAATGAGCAGTTCTTC
CDR3 protein: CASGGGLAGYNEQFF

J gene: TRBJ2-7
D gene: TRBD1
V gene: TRBV18
clone size: NA
CDR3 DNA: TGTGCCAGCTCACCCGGGACAGGGGGAGGCGAGCAGTACTTC
CDR3 protein: CASSPGTGGGEQYF

J gene: TRBJ2-5
D gene: NA
V gene: TRBV5-1
clone size: NA
CDR3 DNA: TGCGCCAGCAGCTTGTATGGGGAGGAGACCCAGTACTTC
CDR3 protein: CASSLYGEETQYF

J gene: TRBJ1-4
D gene: NA
V gene: TRBV5-1
clone size: NA
CDR3 DNA: TGCGCCAGCAGCCCAGGACAGCAAAATGAAAAACTGTTTTTT
CDR3 protein: CASSPGQQNEKLFF